This TCR beta chain originates from a study of vaccination and CD4 T cells after COVID-19. Study-wide results and caveats: The rise in median SARS-CoV-2-reactive clonotypes, from roughly 22 to 38, was not significant.

Documented treatment: roughly ten-day PBMC culture with coronavirus spike peptide pools or control peptides (ViraFEST assay). With peptide pools, ViraFEST first expanded antigen-specific T cells and afterwards sequenced their TCRs. Negative selection recovered the CD4+ T cells once they had spent approximately ten days in culture. Cultured CD4+ T-cell DNA underwent Oncomine TCR Beta short-read sequencing. TCRdb reanalysed the PCR reads using MiXCR and keeps one entry per CDR3 protein. The sample lists about 12,000 distinct CDR3 sequences, around 32% occurring once. Germline values: CDR1 SEHNR, CDR2 FQNEAQ (reference sequence). The CDR3 spans 15 residues. V trimming: 4 bases; J trimming: 8 bases; junction bases outside the gene matches: 11. By its share, this clonotype is medium-sized. No antigen is known for it.

The clonotype originates from a human donor who received a COVID-19 vaccine. This chain connects TRBV7-9 to TRBJ1-2, with 9 bases lining up with TRBD1. This sample comprised CD4+ T cells from blood, cultured in vitro, obtained before SARS-CoV-2 vaccination. CDR3 in DNA: TGTGCCAGCAGCTCGTGGGACAGGGTGGCTCTAGGCTACACCTTC. Translated: CASSSWDRVALGYTF.